The subject of this entry is one T cell receptor beta chain. The antigen remains unidentified. This CDR3 has 15 amino acids. Germline V gene lookup returns CDR1 SGHRS and CDR2 YFSETQ. With UMIs, 5'RACE template switching was used to make TCR beta cDNA. For each CDR3 protein, TCRdb gives one entry from its re-call of the 5' RACE reads, without DNA. Its clone listing holds about 460,000 distinct CDR3 sequences. This record belongs to a study of T cells expressing NK-cell markers. Study-wide results and limits: Four of the donors also had these clonotypes leading their CD3+CD56-NKG2C+ fraction.

This sequence joins TRBV5-1 and TRBJ2-4; TCRdb indicates TRBD2, and absent DNA this call remains unverified. This clonotype was sampled from a woman in her forties or fifties in good health. The source material was blood T cells: a sorted CD56 or NKG2C T cell subset, CD4+ or CD8+ T cells, or bulk PBMC T cells (not recorded which). The CDR3: CASSYSGSGGNIQYF.